The sequence of this T cell receptor (beta chain) was determined in a study of blood T cell repertoires in COVID-19 (dated by TCRdb to 2020 to 2021). With respect to the entire study: Samples from collaborators originated in the United States, Italy and Spain and spanned both the acute and convalescent phases of COVID-19. The material from the prospective study consisted of cDNA or gDNA derived from T cells, B-cell-depleted T cells, or PBMCs. The dataset comprised deeply sampled blood TCRbeta repertoires from subjects exposed to, actively infected with, or recovered from COVID-19. The repertoires were made available in a free public database intended to serve as a resource for research on the immune response to SARS-CoV-2. Samples were obtained from the ongoing ImmuneRACE study (first 160 participants) and from 1,254 subjects provided by 6 global collaborators. Sample metadata almost always included a de-identified subject ID, COVID-19 status, age in years and sex. Where HLA class I and class II types were available, the types were taken from metadata supplied by the sample provider, not from assay-based typing. Findings and caveats that apply to the study as a whole: Clinical and demographic metadata were provided uncurated, with the amount varying by source and participant.

From the germline V gene, CDR1 is SQVTM and CDR2 is ANQGSEA. From cysteine to phenylalanine, the CDR3 is 12 amino acids long. Of the read, only the CDR3 DNA is kept; its 36 bases are in frame from base 1. V is reduced by 4 bases and J by 4 bases, leaving a spacing of 10 bases between them. This clone was found once. Its cognate antigen has yet to be identified. One base away there is no much larger clone; base qualities are not given. Each collaborating institution followed its own protocols to collect whole blood in K2EDTA tubes. For TCRbeta analysis, collaborators shipped samples in one of three forms: frozen whole blood, isolated PBMCs, or DNA extracted from either of those sample types. TCRbeta CDR3 regions were amplified from genomic DNA by means of the immunoSEQ Assay, a bias-controlled multiplex PCR. For the original study's pipeline: The number of nucleated cells in each sample was estimated from the amplification of reference gene primers within the assay. To quantify the absolute abundance of each unique TCRbeta CDR3 rearrangement, sequence reads were collapsed and filtered. For each sample, productive Simpson clonality was calculated as the square root of Simpson's diversity index over productive rearrangements. Not all clones reach the TCRdb copy of this immuneACCESS table, which keeps in-frame sequences only. Checked studies attribute under half of the gap to unresolved V genes and leave the rest unexplained. V and J calls and clone size are as listed in that table; D and trimming were resolved from the DNA. The sample profile shows approximately 270,000 clones; more than 85% of them were found once. About 0.8% of the sample is held by the ten biggest clonotypes.

This receptor was taken from a man aged 25-40 years with acute or convalescent COVID-19. The sequencing input was peripheral blood. In this chain, TRBV29-1 is recombined with TRBJ1-2; perhaps TRBD1 is the D gene, with 5 bases matching. The CDR3 protein: CSVAGYGYGYTF. The bases are TGCAGCGTTGCAGGGTATGGCTATGGCTACACCTTC.